This TCR beta chain was retrieved from a study of blood T cells in healthy people across ages. This clonotype has more than one count but fewer than ten. Its target is unknown. Combining a sample-barcoded 5' primer with a J-beta primer mix, a second PCR ran for 7 to 11 cycles. A single record per CDR3 protein comes from TCRdb applying MiXCR to the 5' RACE reads. The table lists 600,000 to 800,000 distinct CDR3 sequences, 21% of them singletons, with more than 3% in the top ten. This CDR3 has 17 amino acids. Germline V gene sequence: CDR1 DFQATT, CDR2 SNEGSKA (reference sequence). V lost 2 bases, J lost 2 bases, and 6 bases stayed unmatched. Broader study findings: More naive CD4+ cells and higher diversity marked long-lived donors relative to aged donors. Diversity estimated from one million T cells was considered an underestimate. CMV infection status of these donors was not known.

Total RNA extraction produced at least 5.5 micrograms (per sample) for the study. The chain combines TRBV20-1 with TRBJ2-5; TRBD2 agrees at 15 bases. The clonotype comes from a man aged 65-85 years in good health. Sequenced sample: blood. The CDR3 DNA sequence: TGCAGTGCTAGAACCGGGACTAGCGGGAGGAGGCAAGAGACCCAGTACTTC. Translating gives CSARTGTSGRRQETQYF.